The clone carrying this T cell receptor beta chain came up a few times. Its target is unknown. This specimen comes from a study of blood T cells in healthy people across ages. Study outcomes and limitations: Compared with aged donors, long-lived donors showed fewer expanded clones, suggesting selection.

Next came a second PCR, run for roughly 6 to 11 cycles, which used a sample-barcoded 5' primer along with a J-beta primer mix. TCRdb re-called the 5' RACE reads with MiXCR, one entry per CDR3 protein. This table has around 900,000 distinct CDR3 sequences, 25% to 30% appearing once. Trimming took off 0 bases at V and 4 bases at J, with 12 bases between the two ends. The CDR3 spans 14 residues. CDR1 and CDR2 (germline): DFQATT, SNEGSKA (reference sequence). The gene calls are TRBV20-1 and TRBJ1-1, with a weak D call TRBD1 (5 bases). The clonotype originates from a woman of 80 years or more in good health. Sequencing was carried out using blood. The CDR3 nucleotides read TGCAGTGCTAGAGATAGGCAGGGTTTCACTGAAGCTTTCTTT. The encoded protein is CSARDRQGFTEAFF.